This T cell receptor beta chain was sequenced for a study of CD8 T cells in ankylosing spondylitis. This CDR3 is built from 14 residues. Germline V lookup: CDR1 SGHTA, CDR2 FQGNSA. The germline V and J ends were trimmed by 6 bases and 2 bases, with 14 bases remaining between them. With molecular barcodes, quantitative 5'-RACE was used to make the TCR beta libraries. TCRdb redid the calling of the 5' RACE reads with MiXCR, one entry per CDR3 protein. The top ten hold 3.5% of the sample, which has just over 300,000 distinct CDR3 sequences, roughly 20% seen once. The chain joins TRBV7-2 to TRBJ2-7; D is unclear. Sequenced input: blood, either unsorted or a sorted T cell fraction (not recorded which). The clonotype was recovered from a female donor with ankylosing spondylitis or in good health (not recorded which). The DNA for the CDR3 is TGTGCCAGCAGTTTCGAAGTTGGCGCCTACGAGCAGTACTTC. Residues: CASSFEVGAYEQYF.